The clone carrying this TCR beta chain was picked up a small number of times. As yet, its antigen is unknown. The data were obtained in a study of T-cell reconstitution after alpha-beta-depleted transplantation in children. The germline V and J ends were trimmed by 2 bases and 2 bases, with 10 bases remaining between them. CDR1 is SNHLY and CDR2 is FYNNEI in the germline V gene. This CDR3 is 15 amino acids long. General study results and limits: Reported findings indicate that, about two months after transplant, alpha-beta T cells came from several hundred expanded clones, which were derived from non-depleted graft cells. Some patients' high day-60 TCRbeta diversity was attributed to recipient cells surviving conditioning. Newly produced T cells mostly provided counts and TCRbeta diversity after one year, as hyperexpanded clones declined.

The library targeted TCRbeta and was prepared with unique molecular identifiers. One entry per CDR3 protein, called by TCRdb with MiXCR from the PCR reads. The repertoire includes roughly 200,000 distinct CDR3 sequences, roughly a tenth of them detected once, and 28% sits in the top ten. V usage is TRBV2 and J usage is TRBJ1-5; the D is unclear. Here the sequenced sample was PBMCs, taken before TCRalphabeta/CD19-depleted stem cell transplant. The receptor comes from a child under two years old with acute myeloid leukemia, due to receive a stem cell transplant. CDR3 DNA sequence: TGTGCCAGCAGTGAAAATCAACGGGGCAATCAGCCCCAGCATTTT. This encodes CASSENQRGNQPQHF.